This T cell receptor beta chain emerged from a study of neurological immune-mediated disorders. The CDR3 contains 15 residues. V was clipped by 5 bases and J by 4 bases, with 18 bases between them. Germline V gene lookup returns CDR1 SGHVS and CDR2 FNYEAQ. This clonotype was recorded many times. Antigen unknown. General observations from the study: Association with the multiple sclerosis repertoire cluster was not found for any clinical or MRI feature. HTLV-1-associated myelopathy showed the most TCR clonal expansion; multiple sclerosis the least, below healthy controls.

cDNA synthesis was performed by 5'RACE with 10-nucleotide random UMIs. Using its own MiXCR run on the 5' RACE reads, TCRdb lists one record per CDR3 protein. The table lists roughly 20,000 distinct CDR3 sequences, around a sixth of them singletons. This receptor was obtained from a young woman with multiple sclerosis. Sequenced material: CD8+ T cells from blood. V and J are TRBV7-6 and TRBJ2-7; the D call may be TRBD1 or TRBD2 (6 bases each). The CDR3 is CASSNSIGGRYEQYF. CDR3 coding DNA: TGTGCCAGCAGCAACTCTATCGGGGGCCGGTACGAGCAGTACTTC.